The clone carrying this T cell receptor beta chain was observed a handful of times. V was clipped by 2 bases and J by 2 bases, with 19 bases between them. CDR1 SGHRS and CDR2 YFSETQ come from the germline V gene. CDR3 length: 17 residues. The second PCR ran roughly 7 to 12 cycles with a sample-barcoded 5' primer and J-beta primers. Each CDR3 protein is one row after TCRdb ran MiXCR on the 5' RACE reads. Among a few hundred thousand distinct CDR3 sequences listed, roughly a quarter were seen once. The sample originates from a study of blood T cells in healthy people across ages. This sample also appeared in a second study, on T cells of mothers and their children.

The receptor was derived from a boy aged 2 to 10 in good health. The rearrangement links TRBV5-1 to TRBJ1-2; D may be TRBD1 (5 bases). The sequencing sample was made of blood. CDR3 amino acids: CASSFNGTPRPNYGYTF. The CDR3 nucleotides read TGCGCCAGCAGCTTCAACGGGACCCCAAGACCGAACTATGGCTACACCTTC.